Presented here are 24 T cell receptor beta chains from one specimen sequenced in a study of a mutant IDH1 vaccine in newly diagnosed glioma. Time point: baseline, week 1 (first vaccination visit). Treatment defined: pre-vaccination baseline after standard-of-care therapy. TCRdb keeps only in-frame clones here, not all; method: immunoSEQ multiplex PCR. The repertoire has tens of thousands of clones, 80% to 90% of them found once; the top ten carry approximately 8%. The sample was PBMCs, taken from a glioma patient treated with radiotherapy, temozolomide or both. These receptors originate from a woman between 45 and 65 years old with glioma.

The V call is TRBV4-1, the J call TRBJ2-7; 8 bases map to TRBD2. Per the germline V gene, CDR1 is MGHRA and CDR2 is YSYEKL. The CDR3 has 19 amino acids. The V and J ends lost 3 bases and 4 bases, in that order; junction bases with no gene match: 20. CDR3 protein: CASSHPGPFGRGDEYEQYF. CDR3 DNA: TGCGCCAGCAGCCATCCAGGCCCTTTCGGGCGGGGGGATGAATACGAGCAGTACTTC.

This chain connects TRBV11-2 to TRBJ2-7; weak D call: TRBD2 (7 bases). Trimming left V 3 bases short and J 5 bases short, with 11 bases between. The CDR3 extends over 13 amino acids. CDR1 is SGHAT, CDR2 FQNNGV, per germline. The CDR3 nucleotides read TGTGCCAGCAGCTTCGCGGGGGCGAACGAGCAGTACTTC. Translation: CASSFAGANEQYF. The whole variable domain, filled in from reference TRBV11-2 and TRBJ2-7, reads EAGVAQSPRYKIIEKRQSVAFWCNPISGHATLYWYQQILGQGPKLLIQFQNNGVVDDSQLPKDRFSAERLKGVDSTLKIQPAKLEDSAVYLCASSFAGANEQYFGPGTRLTVT.

The chain couples TRBV4-2 to TRBJ2-1; no firm D call. Germline V gene sequence: CDR1 LGHNA, CDR2 YNFKEQ. V was trimmed by 9 bases and J by 3 bases, leaving 12 bases between them. The CDR3 covers 13 residues. CDR3 sequence reads: CASHKVGYNEQFF. DNA for the CDR3: TGTGCCAGTCATAAGGTGGGCTACAATGAGCAGTTCTTC.

V gene TRBV6-5 combines with J gene TRBJ2-3; D is ambiguous. This CDR3 is 13 amino acids long. The germline V and J ends were trimmed by 5 bases and 1 base, with 7 bases remaining between them. Per germline, CDR1 MNHEY and CDR2 SVGAGI. The CDR3 nucleotides are TGTGCCAGCAGTATTGGCGGCACAGATACGCAGTATTTT. This gives the protein CASSIGGTDTQYF.

The chain carries TRBV5-6 and TRBJ2-3; 9 bases are shared with TRBD1. The CDR3 spans 19 residues. Germline trimming cut 3 bases from V and 1 base from J; bases unmatched to any gene: 15. CDR1 and CDR2 from the germline V gene are SGHDT and YYEEEE. Here the CDR3 reads CASSSLRDREGVGTDTQYF. CDR3 DNA: TGTGCCAGCAGCTCTCTTAGGGACAGGGAGGGAGTAGGCACAGATACGCAGTATTTT.

This rearrangement joins TRBV30 to TRBJ2-7; the match to TRBD1 covers 9 bases. The length of the CDR3 is 15 residues. The trim removed 8 bases at V and 9 bases at J, leaving 20 bases unmatched. Germline V gene lookup returns CDR1 GTSNPN and CDR2 SVGIG (reference sequence). The CDR3 coding sequence is TGTGCCGGCCGGGACAGGGAACCCCCTACGATTGGGCAGTACTTC. Translating gives CAGRDREPPTIGQYF.

The rearrangement uses TRBV6-4 and TRBJ1-4; no definite D call. V lost 3 bases and J 7 bases, leaving 6 bases between the germline ends. This CDR3 is 12 amino acids long. In germline, CDR1 is MRHNA, CDR2 SNTAGT. The CDR3 region is CASSEPIEKLFF. The CDR3 DNA reads as TGTGCCAGCAGTGAACCGATTGAAAAACTGTTTTTT.

The gene calls are TRBV5-6 and TRBJ1-6, with D possibly being TRBD1 (5 bases). The CDR3 consists of 18 residues. V was cut by 2 bases and J by 0 bases, with 15 bases left in between. Germline V gene data show CDR1 as SGHDT and CDR2 as YYEEEE. CDR3 coding DNA: TGTGCCAGCAGCTTTGGACGGCGGGGGAGCTCCTATAATTCACCCCTCCACTTT. The encoded protein is CASSFGRRGSSYNSPLHF.

The sample holds one count of this clone. The V gene is TRBV7-2, the J gene TRBJ2-3; 8 bases match TRBD2. Trimming at V came to 3 bases and at J to 4 bases, leaving 15 bases not matched to a gene. CDR1 is SGHTA and CDR2 is FQGNSA in the germline V gene. The CDR3 runs 18 residues. CDR3 nucleotide sequence: TGTGCCAGCAGCTTGGCGATGGGGGGTAGCGGGGCGTCAGATACGCAGTATTTT. Protein: CASSLAMGGSGASDTQYF.

The chain combines TRBV11-2 with TRBJ1-2; 11 nucleotides match TRBD1. Trimming at V came to 5 bases and at J to 8 bases, leaving 10 bases not matched to a gene. Germline V gene lookup returns CDR1 SGHAT and CDR2 FQNNGV. This CDR3 has 15 residues. The CDR3: CASSRPGQGVGGYTF. Written as DNA, the CDR3 is TGTGCCAGCAGCAGGCCGGGACAGGGGGTCGGGGGCTACACCTTC.

This clone has only one observation. This rearrangement joins TRBV27 to TRBJ1-2; D unresolved. The V end lost 6 bases, the J end lost 9 bases, and 20 bases lay between the germline ends. This CDR3 contains 14 residues. Looked up from germline, CDR1 is MNHEY and CDR2 is SMNVEV (reference sequence). CDR3 sequence (DNA): TGTGCCAGCAGCCGCCTTGGACTGCTGAGTCGCTACACCTTC. Translated, it gives CASSRLGLLSRYTF.

This clone was seen a single time. The chain uses TRBV4-3 and TRBJ1-1; D possibly corresponds to TRBD1 (5 bases). Germline assignment: CDR1 LGHNA and CDR2 YSLEER. V shed 5 bases and J shed 3 bases, with 16 bases lying between them. There are 15 residues in the CDR3. The CDR3 loop reads CASSTNPGGYTEAFF. CDR3 DNA sequence: TGCGCCAGCAGCACAAATCCCGGGGGTTACACTGAAGCTTTCTTT.

The V and J genes are TRBV9 and TRBJ1-1; 11 bases are shared with TRBD1. Losses at the gene ends were 4 bases for V and 4 bases for J; bases not matched to a gene: 9. Germline assignment: CDR1 SGDLS and CDR2 YYNGEE. The CDR3 totals 16 residues. CDR3 nucleotide sequence: TGTGCCAGCAGCACCCACTCCGGGACAGGGGGCACTGAAGCTTTCTTT. As protein: CASSTHSGTGGTEAFF.

The J gene is TRBJ2-5, the V gene TRBV10-1, with 12 bases that match TRBD2. In germline, CDR1 is WNHNN, CDR2 SYGVQD (reference sequence). The V segment lost 7 bases and the J segment 5 bases; nucleotides outside the gene matches: 11. This CDR3 is built from 16 residues. The CDR3 DNA sequence: TGCGCCAGCACCAGACTAGCGGGGGAAATTACTGAGACCCAGTACTTC. Translation: CASTRLAGEITETQYF.

The V gene is TRBV29-1, the J gene TRBJ1-1, with TRBD1 identical over 12 bases. The CDR3 contains 16 residues. The V and J ends lost 6 bases and 2 bases, in that order; junction bases with no gene match: 10. CDR1 and CDR2 from the germline V gene are SQVTM and ANQGSEA. CDR3: CSVAGQGATFNTEAFF. The CDR3 nucleotides read TGCAGCGTCGCGGGACAGGGGGCAACGTTCAACACTGAAGCTTTCTTT.

This chain uses TRBV13 with TRBJ2-7; D not resolved. Trimming shortened V by 2 bases and J by 7 bases, and 6 bases separated the two germline ends. This CDR3 comprises 11 residues. Germline V gene data show CDR1 as PRHDT and CDR2 as FYEKMQ (reference sequence). CDR3: CASSLKWEQYF. In nucleotides, the CDR3 is TGTGCCAGCAGCTTAAAATGGGAGCAGTACTTC.

This clone was found once. The V gene is TRBV7-9, the J gene TRBJ1-2; 7 nucleotides align to TRBD1. V trimming: 5 bases; J trimming: 7 bases; junction bases outside the gene matches: 16. Germline V gene sequence: CDR1 SEHNR, CDR2 FQNEAQ (reference sequence). CDR3 size: 16 residues. The CDR3 region has the DNA TGTGCCAGCAGCCCACCCCAGGGGGGGCGTTGGGCTGGCTACACCTTC. Amino acids: CASSPPQGGRWAGYTF. Combining the CDR3 with reference TRBV7-9 and TRBJ1-2 gives the whole variable domain DTGVSQNPRHKITKRGQNVTFRCDPISEHNRLYWYRQTLGQGPEFLTYFQNEAQLEKSRLLSDRFSAERPKGSFSTLEIQRTEQGDSAMYLCASSPPQGGRWAGYTFGSGTRLTVV.

The V gene is TRBV16, the J gene TRBJ1-2; 9 nucleotides agree with TRBD1. J was trimmed by 3 bases and V by 0 bases; bases with no gene match: 5. CDR1 is KGHSY, CDR2 FQNENV, per germline. The CDR3 has 16 amino acids. For the CDR3, the DNA is TGTGCCAGCAGCCAATCAGCGACAGGGGGAGACTATGGCTACACCTTC. Protein sequence: CASSQSATGGDYGYTF. Full variable domain (remainder filled in from reference TRBV16 and TRBJ1-2): GEEVAQTPKHLVRGEGQKAKLYCAPIKGHSYVFWYQQVLKNEFKFLISFQNENVFDETGMPKERFSAKCLPNSPCSLEIQATKLEDSAVYFCASSQSATGGDYGYTFGSGTRLTVV.

The J gene is TRBJ2-2, the V gene TRBV10-3; D unresolved. CDR1 is ENHRY, CDR2 SYGVKD, per germline. The CDR3 runs 16 residues. The V gene lost 0 bases and the J gene lost 5 bases, with 13 bases spanning the gap. CDR3 protein: CAISESKAPSTGELFF. The CDR3 DNA reads TGTGCCATCAGTGAGTCGAAGGCACCGAGTACCGGGGAGCTGTTTTTT.

The chain joins TRBV15 to TRBJ1-4, with D perhaps matching TRBD1 (5 bases). V lost 3 bases and J lost 7, with 18 bases in between. The CDR3 loop spans 16 amino acids. Germline V lookup: CDR1 LNHNV, CDR2 YYDKDF (reference sequence). The CDR3 DNA reads as TGTGCCACCAGCAGTCCTTACCTGGGGGAGGGTGAAAAACTGTTTTTT. It yields the protein CATSSPYLGEGEKLFF.

The CDR3 sequence is CASRADRSPDTQYF. The CDR3 DNA reads TGTGCCAGCAGGGCGGACAGGTCGCCAGATACGCAGTATTTT. This chain joins TRBV2 and TRBJ2-3; TRBD1 aligns across 7 bases. CDR1 and CDR2 (germline): SNHLY, FYNNEI. Losses at the gene ends were 6 bases for V and 4 bases for J; bases not matched to a gene: 7. The length of the CDR3 is 14 residues.

This clone has more than one count but fewer than ten. The chain employs TRBV9 and TRBJ2-5, with 7 bases fitting TRBD1. V gave up 3 bases and J gave up 2 bases; unmatched junction bases: 4. The CDR3 runs to 14 residues. Germline lookup yields CDR1 SGDLS and CDR2 YYNGEE. The CDR3 DNA sequence: TGTGCCAGCAGCGCGACAGGGAGACAAGAGACCCAGTACTTC. This sequence encodes CASSATGRQETQYF.

This clone has just a few counts. The CDR3 region is CASSILTGKGEKLFF. DNA for the CDR3: TGTGCCAGTAGTATCCTGACAGGCAAGGGGGAAAAACTGTTTTTT. The V gene is TRBV19, the J gene TRBJ1-4; D perhaps matches TRBD1 (6 bases). The V gene's germline CDR1 is LNHDA and CDR2 SQIVND (reference sequence). V was pared by 3 bases and J by 8 bases, with 16 bases between. This CDR3 spans 15 amino acids. Complete variable domain (other parts from reference TRBV19 and TRBJ1-4): DGGITQSPKYLFRKEGQNVTLSCEQNLNHDAMYWYRQDPGQGLRLIYYSQIVNDFQKGDIAEGYSVSREKKESFPLTVTSAQKNPTAFYLCASSILTGKGEKLFFGSGTQLSVL.

CDR3 sequence: CASSLGAGSNQPQHF. CDR3 sequence (DNA): TGTGCCAGCAGTTTAGGGGCGGGCAGCAATCAGCCCCAGCATTTT. The V gene is TRBV27, the J gene TRBJ1-5, with D possibly being TRBD1 (5 bases). V lost 2 bases and J lost 1, with 9 bases in between. From germline, CDR1 is MNHEY and CDR2 SMNVEV (reference sequence). The CDR3 has 15 amino acids.